A selection of T cell receptor beta chains follows, all from one sample in a study of identical twins. TCRdb passed the 5' RACE reads through MiXCR, listing each CDR3 protein once. The repertoire holds 310,000 or so distinct CDR3 sequences, roughly 10% seen once, with approximately 6.6% in the top ten. These data were likewise used in another study, on yellow fever vaccine responses in identical twins.

Sequenced material: CD8+ T cells sorted from blood. The receptors here all came from a woman between 18 and 29 years old in good health. CDR3s include the opening cysteine and the closing phenylalanine or tryptophan. The order of the fields is D gene, clone size, J gene, V gene, CDR3 protein, CDR3 DNA. A D gene is named only where the DNA matches it firmly. Clone size, where shown, is once, few, many, or a class for clones that have expanded.

D: NA
size: NA
J: TRBJ2-2
V: TRBV20-1
CDR3: CSARLGEGTNTGELFF
DNA: TGCAGTGCCCGCCTAGGAGAGGGGACCAACACCGGGGAGCTGTTTTTT

D: NA
size: NA
J: TRBJ2-1
V: TRBV7-8
CDR3: CASSLPDWDDEQFF
DNA: TGTGCCAGCAGCCTACCGGACTGGGATGATGAGCAGTTCTTC

D: TRBD1
size: NA
J: TRBJ2-7
V: TRBV6-5
CDR3: CASSYGPGGPNEQYF
DNA: TGTGCCAGCAGTTATGGGCCAGGGGGCCCTAACGAGCAGTACTTC

D: TRBD1
size: few
J: TRBJ1-5
V: TRBV6-1
CDR3: CASSALEGAKGKPQHF
DNA: TGTGCCAGCAGTGCTTTGGAGGGGGCAAAGGGGAAGCCCCAGCATTTT

D: NA
size: many
J: TRBJ2-5
V: TRBV7-8
CDR3: CASSLEGLDDETQYF
DNA: TGTGCCAGCAGCTTAGAAGGCCTAGATGACGAGACCCAGTACTTC

D: TRBD2
size: NA
J: TRBJ2-7
V: TRBV2
CDR3: CASSGGDGSSYEQYF
DNA: TGTGCCAGCAGCGGGGGGGACGGCAGCTCCTACGAGCAGTACTTC

D: NA
size: many
J: TRBJ2-1
V: TRBV2
CDR3: CASSGGPNNEQFF
DNA: TGTGCCAGCAGTGGTGGGCCAAACAATGAGCAGTTCTTC

D: NA
size: many
J: TRBJ2-2
V: TRBV27
CDR3: CASSLGLALGSGELFF
DNA: TGTGCCAGCAGTTTAGGGCTGGCGCTCGGATCCGGGGAGCTGTTTTTT

D: NA
size: few
J: TRBJ2-3
V: TRBV4-3
CDR3: CASSQGVGGTDTQYF
DNA: TGCGCCAGCAGCCAGGGTGTAGGGGGAACAGATACGCAGTATTTT

D: TRBD1
size: many
J: TRBJ2-1
V: TRBV3-1
CDR3: CASSQKGAAAYNEQFF
DNA: TGTGCCAGCAGCCAAAAGGGGGCTGCGGCCTACAATGAGCAGTTCTTC

D: NA
size: many
J: TRBJ2-1
V: TRBV24-1
CDR3: CATSDSVNSLTEQFF
DNA: TGTGCCACCAGTGATTCCGTTAATAGCCTGACTGAGCAGTTCTTC

D: TRBD1
size: NA
J: TRBJ2-5
V: TRBV7-7
CDR3: CASSLVVQGARETQYF
DNA: TGTGCTAGCAGCTTAGTCGTTCAGGGGGCTCGAGAGACCCAGTACTTC

D: NA
size: few
J: TRBJ2-7
V: TRBV9
CDR3: CASSANSYEQYF
DNA: TGTGCCAGCAGCGCCAATTCCTACGAGCAGTACTTC

D: NA
size: NA
J: TRBJ2-3
V: TRBV6-4
CDR3: CASSEGQHTDTQYF
DNA: TGTGCCAGCAGTGAAGGACAACACACAGATACGCAGTATTTT

D: TRBD2
size: many
J: TRBJ2-3
V: TRBV12-3/TRBV12-4
CDR3: CASIGAGGMADTQYF
DNA: TGTGCCAGCATTGGGGCGGGAGGGATGGCAGATACGCAGTATTTT

D: NA
size: few
J: TRBJ2-7
V: TRBV7-2
CDR3: CASSLPQSNTYEQYF
DNA: TGTGCCAGCAGCTTACCTCAGTCTAATACATACGAGCAGTACTTC

D: TRBD2
size: NA
J: TRBJ2-3
V: TRBV15
CDR3: CATSGDGASGLAGEGPSTDTQYF
DNA: TGTGCCACCAGCGGAGATGGGGCGTCGGGACTAGCGGGGGAAGGGCCTAGCACAGATACGCAGTATTTT

D: TRBD1
size: few
J: TRBJ2-3
V: TRBV20-1
CDR3: CSALLQGTTDTQYF
DNA: TGCAGTGCCCTATTACAGGGGACCACAGATACGCAGTATTTT

D: NA
size: NA
J: TRBJ2-1
V: TRBV29-1
CDR3: CSAGDAGNEQFF
DNA: TGCAGCGCTGGGGATGCGGGGAATGAGCAGTTCTTC

D: NA
size: NA
J: TRBJ2-7
V: TRBV4-2
CDR3: CASSQGLEQYF
DNA: TGTGCCAGCAGCCAGGGGTTGGAGCAGTACTTC

D: NA
size: many
J: TRBJ2-7
V: TRBV6-2/TRBV6-3
CDR3: CASSYNRYEQYF
DNA: TGTGCCAGCAGTTACAACCGCTACGAGCAGTACTTC